Presented here are 14 T cell receptor beta chains from one specimen sequenced in a study of control samples from healthy donors and cancer patients. The table came from immunoSEQ multiplex PCR; TCRdb's copy has only in-frame clones and leaves some out. The table shows about 140,000 clones, with 70% to 90% occurring only once. The sample consisted of blood. Receptors were obtained from a woman in her thirties in good health.

CDR3 region: CASSAGRPVYEQYF. In DNA form, the CDR3 reads TGTGCCTCGTCAGCCGGGAGGCCCGTCTACGAGCAGTACTTC. The chain recombines TRBV13 with TRBJ2-7; TRBD2 agrees at 7 bases. Per the germline V gene, CDR1 is PRHDT and CDR2 is FYEKMQ (reference sequence). With V trimmed by 11 bases and J by 3 bases, 13 bases remained unmatched. This CDR3 spans 14 amino acids.

V usage is TRBV6-6 and J usage is TRBJ1-5; D gene uncertain. The ends were cut back, 2 bases at V and 5 bases at J, with 10 bases in the middle. This CDR3 has 14 residues. Germline V gene sequence: CDR1 MNHNY, CDR2 SVGAGI (reference sequence). The CDR3 DNA sequence: TGTGCCAGCAGTTACGCCATGGAGGATCAGCCCCAGCATTTT. It is translated as CASSYAMEDQPQHF.

CDR3 nucleotide sequence: TGTGCCAGCAGGCCCCAGGGGATCTATGGCTACACCTTC. This gives the protein CASRPQGIYGYTF. The rearrangement joins TRBV12-3 or TRBV12-4 to TRBJ1-2; D is possibly TRBD1 (6 bases). The V end was cut by 6 bases, the J end by 4 bases, with 12 bases between. This CDR3 comprises 13 residues.

J is TRBJ2-7 and V is TRBV10-2; D is uncertain. From germline, CDR1 is WSHSY and CDR2 SAAADI. The length of the CDR3 is 12 residues. V lost 5 bases and J 5 bases, leaving 10 bases between the germline ends. The CDR3 nucleotides read TGCGCCAGCAGTTCACTTGGAGACGAGCAGTACTTC. Its translation: CASSSLGDEQYF.

The gene calls are TRBV7-3 and TRBJ1-1; tentatively, D is TRBD1 (6 bases). This CDR3 is built from 14 residues. The V end lost 2 bases, the J end lost 4 bases, and 11 bases lay between the germline ends. The germline gives CDR1 SGHTA, CDR2 FQGTGA. The CDR3 DNA sequence: TGTGCCAGCAGCTTAGCGGGGGCCTCCACTGAAGCTTTCTTT. Protein: CASSLAGASTEAFF. Looking up the rest from reference TRBV7-3 and TRBJ1-1 gives the full variable domain: GAGVSQTPSNKVTEKGKYVELRCDPISGHTALYWYRQSLGQGPEFLIYFQGTGAADDSGLPNDRFFAVRPEGSVSTLKIQRTERGDSAVYLCASSLAGASTEAFFGQGTRLTVV.

The chain employs TRBV10-2 and TRBJ1-1; 8 nucleotides agree with TRBD1. Germline V lookup: CDR1 WSHSY, CDR2 SAAADI. The CDR3 sequence is 15 residues long. After removal of 8 bases from V and 4 bases from J, the junction contained 12 bases not matched to a gene. This chain's CDR3 is CASALTGQGGTEAFF. The CDR3 DNA reads TGCGCCAGCGCCCTCACCGGACAGGGCGGCACTGAAGCTTTCTTT.

The chain combines TRBV4-1 with TRBJ1-3, with 9 nucleotides matching TRBD1. The length of the CDR3 is 17 residues. Per germline, CDR1 MGHRA and CDR2 YSYEKL. V was pared by 5 bases and J by 0 bases, with 8 bases of the junction left unmatched. The CDR3 bases are TGCGCCAGCAGCAGGACTCGGACAGGGGTCTCTGGAAACACCATATATTTT. Amino acids: CASSRTRTGVSGNTIYF.

The chain has TRBV5-1 and TRBJ1-2, with D maybe TRBD1 (5 bases). Germline V CDR1 and CDR2: SGHRS, YFSETQ. The CDR3 sequence is 13 residues long. The V gene lost 0 bases and the J gene lost 7 bases, with 10 bases spanning the gap. CDR3 sequence: CASSLEGLTGYTF. In DNA, the CDR3 is TGCGCCAGCAGCTTGGAGGGACTTACTGGCTACACCTTC.

The V gene is TRBV6-5, the J gene TRBJ1-1; possibly TRBD1 for D (5 bases). Trimming left V 4 bases short and J 1 base short, with 10 bases between. Germline V lookup: CDR1 MNHEY, CDR2 SVGAGI. The CDR3 covers 14 residues. The CDR3 DNA sequence: TGTGCCAGCAGTTTGGGAGGGGCGAACACTGAAGCTTTCTTT. Amino acids: CASSLGGANTEAFF.

The chain carries TRBV10-3 and TRBJ1-5; the D gene is possibly TRBD1 (6 bases). CDR1 and CDR2 from the germline V gene are ENHRY and SYGVKD. V gave up 3 bases and J gave up 4 bases, with 7 bases separating them. The CDR3 totals 13 residues. The CDR3 sequence is CAISDTGNQPQHF. The CDR3 nucleotides are TGTGCCATCAGTGATACAGGGAATCAGCCCCAGCATTTT.

J is TRBJ2-7 and V is TRBV12-3 or TRBV12-4; D may be TRBD2 (5 bases). Between the trimmed V and J ends, which lost 8 bases and 5 bases, there was a span of 10 bases. CDR3 length: 11 residues. CDR3 DNA sequence: TGTGCCAGCGCGGGCCCTCACGAGCAGTACTTC. Residues: CASAGPHEQYF.

This clone was recorded only once. This chain uses TRBV2 with TRBJ2-2, with a possible D match to TRBD1 (5 bases). Germline CDR1 is SNHLY and CDR2 is FYNNEI. The CDR3 is made up of 13 amino acids. CDR3 coding DNA: TGTGCGTCAGGGAAGAACAAGGCCGGGGAGCTGTTTTTT. Its protein is CASGKNKAGELFF. The full variable domain, completed using reference TRBV2 and TRBJ2-2, is EPEVTQTPSHQVTQMGQEVILRCVPISNHLYFYWYRQILGQKVEFLVSFYNNEISEKSEIFDDQFSVERPDGSNFTLKIRSTKLEDSAMYFCASGKNKAGELFFGEGSRLTVL.

The chain employs TRBV5-1 and TRBJ1-1; TRBD1 is a possible D gene (6 bases). Trimming cost V 7 bases and J 1 base, with 20 bases left between them. CDR1 is SGHRS, CDR2 YFSETQ, per germline. The CDR3 runs to 16 residues. CDR3 region: CASSTGAQLRNTEAFF. In nucleotides, the CDR3 is TGCGCCAGCTCTACGGGGGCGCAATTAAGGAACACTGAAGCTTTCTTT.

The chain links TRBV6-1 to TRBJ2-7; TRBD1 agrees at 8 bases. CDR1 is MNHNS, CDR2 SASEGT, per germline. Trimming took 3 bases from V and 9 from J; bases not matched to a gene: 4. This CDR3 spans 12 amino acids. DNA of the CDR3: TGTGCCAGCAGTGAGACAGGGGAGCGGCAGTACTTC. As protein: CASSETGERQYF.